Sequencing of this T cell receptor beta chain was carried out in a study of cytomegalovirus exposure and HLA in healthy donors. Amplification used 60 Vbeta primers and 13 Jbeta primers. The protocol was immunoSEQ multiplex PCR, while the TCRdb copy is restricted to in-frame clones and leaves out a portion. This table has roughly 200,000 clones, just over 75% appearing once. V shed 5 bases and J shed 3 bases, with 10 bases lying between them. The CDR3 loop spans 14 amino acids. The germline V gene encodes CDR1 SSHAT and CDR2 FNYEAQ (reference sequence). Nominal health characterized the donors when sampled, though unrecorded immune exposures were likely.

The chain recombines TRBV7-7 with TRBJ2-2; D is unclear. Sequencing was done on a sample of PBMCs. This receptor was identified in a woman aged 60-75 years in good health and CMV-seropositive. The CDR3: CASSPPRDTGELFF. The CDR3 DNA follows: TGTGCCAGCAGCCCGCCCCGAGACACCGGGGAGCTGTTTTTT.